Each of the 7 T cell receptor beta chains below was sequenced from the same sample in a study of regulatory T cells in long-lasting Graves disease. Researchers made TCR beta libraries by using iRepertoire HTBI primers and running Arm-PCR on CDR3 regions. TCRdb ran MiXCR on the multiplex PCR reads and lists one entry per CDR3 protein. The repertoire has 550,000 to 600,000 distinct CDR3 sequences, about 16% of them found once; the top ten carry around 12%. Time point noted: newly diagnosed GD, antithyroid drugs for less than 3 months. Extracted PBMC RNA gave rise to the TCR library. These data were also reused for a study on T cells in Graves' hyperthyroidism and ophthalmopathy.

The material sequenced was peripheral blood mononuclear cells (PBMCs), taken at new diagnosis, from a patient treated with antithyroid drugs. The receptors derive from a man aged 18 to 30 with Graves disease.

This clonotype has a count of ten or more. The chain carries TRBV5-1 and TRBJ2-7; 10 positions match TRBD1. The CDR3 totals 15 residues. Germline V lookup: CDR1 SGHRS, CDR2 YFSETQ. The ends lost 4 bases at V and 0 bases at J; junction bases unmatched: 4. DNA for the CDR3: TGCGCCAGCAGCGCAGGACAGGGGGGCTCCTACGAGCAGTACTTC. This gives the protein CASSAGQGGSYEQYF.

This chain links TRBV12-3 or TRBV12-4 with TRBJ1-3; possible D gene TRBD1, 5 bases. This CDR3 comprises 15 residues. Trimming removed 6 bases at V and 4 bases at J, with 16 bases between. The CDR3 spells CASSPGRGRGNTIYF. The CDR3 DNA follows: TGTGCCAGCAGCCCCGGCCGGGGGAGAGGAAACACCATATATTTT.

As concerns this clonotype: A much larger clone lies a single base off, so this may be a read error. The chain is built from TRBV30 and TRBJ2-1; D gene ambiguous. Trimming pared 2 bases from V and 13 bases from J, leaving 15 bases between. This CDR3 is 12 amino acids long. Per germline, CDR1 GTSNPN and CDR2 SVGIG (reference sequence). CDR3 DNA sequence: TGTGCCTGGAGTTCGTCAGGCGAGACCCAGTTCTTC. Translating gives CAWSSSGETQFF.

This clonotype was observed a single time. This likely stems from a read error, as it lies one base from a far larger clone. The chain is built from TRBV12-3 or TRBV12-4 and TRBJ2-7, with D perhaps matching TRBD1 (6 bases). This CDR3 has 13 residues. Trimming cost V 5 bases and J 7 bases, with 15 bases left between them. CDR3 DNA: TGTGCCAGCAGTGAAGAACAGGGTTCTGAGCAGTACTTC. This encodes CASSEEQGSEQYF.

This clonotype was counted only a few times. The genes are TRBV7-2 and TRBJ2-1; D is uncertain. This CDR3 is 11 amino acids long. V was pared by 3 bases and J by 10 bases, with 7 bases between. The germline V gene has CDR1 SGHTA and CDR2 FQGNSA. The CDR3 protein is CASSLIGEQFF. DNA for the CDR3: TGTGCCAGCAGCTTGATAGGGGAGCAGTTCTTC.

The J gene is TRBJ2-7, the V gene TRBV7-9, with 9 nucleotides matching TRBD2. CDR3 length: 13 amino acids. CDR1 is SEHNR and CDR2 is FQNEAQ in the germline V gene (reference sequence). V was pared by 2 bases and J by 6 bases, with 2 bases of the junction left unmatched. The DNA of the CDR3 is TGTGCCAGCAGCTTATCTAGCGGGATCGAGCAGTACTTC. Encoded protein: CASSLSSGIEQYF.

At least ten counts were recorded for this clonotype. This chain uses TRBV30 with TRBJ2-7; perhaps TRBD1 as D (5 bases). Trimming pared 0 bases from V and 2 bases from J, leaving 14 bases between. The V gene's germline CDR1 is GTSNPN and CDR2 SVGIG (reference sequence). The CDR3 is 15 residues long. The DNA of the CDR3 is TGTGCCTGGAGTGTTCTGTCAGGGCGAGCCTACGAGCAGTACTTC. It translates to CAWSVLSGRAYEQYF.